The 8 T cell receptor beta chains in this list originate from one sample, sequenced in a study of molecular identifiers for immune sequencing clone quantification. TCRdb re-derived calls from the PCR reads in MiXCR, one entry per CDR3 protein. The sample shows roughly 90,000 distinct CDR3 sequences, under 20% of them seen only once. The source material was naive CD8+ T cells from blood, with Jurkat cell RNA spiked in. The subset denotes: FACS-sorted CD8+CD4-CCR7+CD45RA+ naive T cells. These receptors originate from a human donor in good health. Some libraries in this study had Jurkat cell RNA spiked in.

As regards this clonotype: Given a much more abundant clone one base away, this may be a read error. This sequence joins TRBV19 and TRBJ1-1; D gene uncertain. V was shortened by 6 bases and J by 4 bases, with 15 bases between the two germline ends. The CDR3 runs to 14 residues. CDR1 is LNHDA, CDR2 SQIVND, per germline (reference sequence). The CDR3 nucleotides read TGTGCCAGTAGATCCAGTGGCCGGATCACTGAAGCTTTCTTT. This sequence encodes CASRSSGRITEAFF.

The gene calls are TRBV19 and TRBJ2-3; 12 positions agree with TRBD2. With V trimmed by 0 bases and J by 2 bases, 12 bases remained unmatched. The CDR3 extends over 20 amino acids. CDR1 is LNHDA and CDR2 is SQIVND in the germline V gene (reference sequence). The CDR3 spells CASSIDPASGRAYDTDTQYF. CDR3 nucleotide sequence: TGTGCCAGTAGTATAGATCCGGCTAGCGGGAGGGCCTATGACACAGATACGCAGTATTTT.

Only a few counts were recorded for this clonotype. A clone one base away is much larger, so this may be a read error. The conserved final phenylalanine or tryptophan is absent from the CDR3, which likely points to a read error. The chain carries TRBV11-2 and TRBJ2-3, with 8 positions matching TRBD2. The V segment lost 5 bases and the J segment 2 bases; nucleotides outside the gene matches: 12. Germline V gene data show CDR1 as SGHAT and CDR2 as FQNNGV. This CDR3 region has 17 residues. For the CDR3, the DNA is TGTGCCAGCAGCCCCAGGGGCGGGGGGCTTGACACAGATACGCAGTATTCT. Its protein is CASSPRGGGLDTDTQYS.

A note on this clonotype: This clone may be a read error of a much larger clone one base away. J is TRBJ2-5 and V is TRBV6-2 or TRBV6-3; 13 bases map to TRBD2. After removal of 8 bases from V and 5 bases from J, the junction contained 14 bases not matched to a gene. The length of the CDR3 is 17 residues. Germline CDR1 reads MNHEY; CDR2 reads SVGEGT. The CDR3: CASGIGTSGTLDETQYF. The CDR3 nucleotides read TGTGCCAGCGGCATTGGGACTAGCGGGACCCTGGATGAGACCCAGTACTTC.

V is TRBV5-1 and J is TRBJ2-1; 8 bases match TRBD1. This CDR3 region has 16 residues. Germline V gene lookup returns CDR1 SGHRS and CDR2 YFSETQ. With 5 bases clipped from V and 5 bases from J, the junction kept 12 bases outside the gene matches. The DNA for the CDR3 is TGCGCCAGCAGACAATCCGGGACAGGAAGAAACAATGAGCAGTTCTTC. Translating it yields CASRQSGTGRNNEQFF.

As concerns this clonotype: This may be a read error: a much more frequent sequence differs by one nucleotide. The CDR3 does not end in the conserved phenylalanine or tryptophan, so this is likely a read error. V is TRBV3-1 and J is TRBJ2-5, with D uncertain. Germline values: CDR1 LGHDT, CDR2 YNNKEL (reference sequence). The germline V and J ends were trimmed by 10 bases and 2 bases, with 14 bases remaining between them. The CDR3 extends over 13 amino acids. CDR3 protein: CATEGGFQETQYL. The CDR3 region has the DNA TGTGCCACCGAAGGTGGCTTTCAAGAGACCCAGTACCTC.

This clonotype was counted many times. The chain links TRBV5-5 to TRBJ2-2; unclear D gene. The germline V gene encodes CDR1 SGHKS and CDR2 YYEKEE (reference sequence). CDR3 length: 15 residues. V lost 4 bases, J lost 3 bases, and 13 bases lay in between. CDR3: CASSTDGHYTGELFF. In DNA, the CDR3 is TGTGCCAGCAGCACGGATGGCCACTACACCGGGGAGCTGTTTTTT.

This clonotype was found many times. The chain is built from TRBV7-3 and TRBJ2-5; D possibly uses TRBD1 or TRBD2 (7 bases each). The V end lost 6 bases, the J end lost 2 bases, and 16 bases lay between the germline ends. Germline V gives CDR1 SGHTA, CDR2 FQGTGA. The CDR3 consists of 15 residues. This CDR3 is CASRRRQGLQETQYF. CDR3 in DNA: TGTGCCAGCAGGCGGAGACAGGGACTACAAGAGACCCAGTACTTC.